A selection of T cell receptor beta chains follows, all from one sample in a study of T cell responses to AZD1222 COVID-19 vaccine. The protocol was immunoSEQ multiplex PCR, while the TCRdb copy is restricted to in-frame clones and leaves out a portion. The sample has more than 95,000 clones, 86% seen once. The material was peripheral blood, obtained 28 days after the second AZD1222 dose. The source is an adult who received the AZD1222 COVID-19 vaccine. Each CDR3 is given with its conserved first and last residue. The order of the fields is clone size, J gene, V gene, D gene, CDR3 DNA, CDR3 protein. The D gene is left open where the match is weak. For some rows the clone size is stated as once, few or many, or as a class when expanded; others skip it.

NA	TRBJ2-1	TRBV7-3	TRBD1	TGTGCCAGCAGCTTAAATTCGGGACAGGGGTTCAATGAGCAGTTCTTC	CASSLNSGQGFNEQFF
NA	TRBJ2-5	TRBV2	NA	TGTGCCAGCAGTGGGGGCCCCCGGGAGACCCAGTACTTC	CASSGGPRETQYF
NA	TRBJ1-3	TRBV7-3	NA	TGTGCCAGCAGCTGGGACGCTGGAGGCACCATATATTTT	CASSWDAGGTIYF
NA	TRBJ1-2	TRBV2	NA	TGTGCCAGCAGTGATGGGGGACCAGGGACGTCCGATGGCTACACCTTC	CASSDGGPGTSDGYTF
NA	TRBJ2-7	TRBV5-4	NA	TGTGCCAGCAGCTTGGGAGGGGTTGGGTCCTACGAGCAGTACTTC	CASSLGGVGSYEQYF
NA	TRBJ2-5	TRBV5-1	NA	TGCGCCAGCAGCCGGGGGTCAACGGGGGGCGAGACCCAGTACTTC	CASSRGSTGGETQYF
NA	TRBJ2-1	TRBV3-1/TRBV3-2	NA	TGTGCCAGCAGCCAAGGTCAGGGCTCCTACAATGAGCAGTTCTTC	CASSQGQGSYNEQFF
NA	TRBJ2-7	TRBV27	NA	TGTGCCAGCAGTTCAACAGGGACCTACGAGCAGTACTTC	CASSSTGTYEQYF
NA	TRBJ1-2	TRBV3-1/TRBV3-2	TRBD1	TGTGCCAGCAGCCAAGAACAGGGGTGGGATGGCTACACCTTC	CASSQEQGWDGYTF
NA	TRBJ2-1	TRBV27	TRBD2	TGTGCCAGCAGTTTATCCGGACTAGCGGGCGGGGAGCAGTTCTTC	CASSLSGLAGGEQFF
NA	TRBJ1-2	TRBV3-1/TRBV3-2	NA	TGTGCCAGCAGCCAAGATAGGCGCGGCAGGGTGGAGTTCTATGGCTACACCTTC	CASSQDRRGRVEFYGYTF
NA	TRBJ1-2	TRBV7-3	NA	TGTGCCAGCAGCTTAACCCCGGGGGGGATTGGTGGCTACACCTTC	CASSLTPGGIGGYTF
NA	TRBJ1-2	TRBV10-3	NA	TGTGCCATCAGTGGCCTCGAACGGACAGCCTATGGCTACACCTTC	CAISGLERTAYGYTF
few	TRBJ2-1	TRBV7-9	NA	TGTGCCAGCAGCGCGGCCGCAGGGCACTACAATGAGCAGTTCTTC	CASSAAAGHYNEQFF
NA	TRBJ1-1	TRBV5-1	NA	TGCGCCAGCAGCTTGGGACGGGTGACCACTGAAGCTTTCTTT	CASSLGRVTTEAFF
NA	TRBJ1-4	TRBV28	TRBD1	TGTGCCAGCAGGACAGGGGCGACTAATGAAAAACTGTTTTTT	CASRTGATNEKLFF
NA	TRBJ2-5	TRBV5-4	TRBD2	TGTGCCAGCAGCTTACTAGCGGGTATTCAAGAGACCCAGTACTTC	CASSLLAGIQETQYF